Following are 11 T cell receptor beta chains from one sample sequenced in a study of monozygotic twins with inflammatory bowel disease. TCRdb reprocessed the 5' RACE reads; each CDR3 protein has one entry and no DNA is given. Its listing shows 160,000 or so distinct CDR3 sequences. Sequences were obtained from blood. The source of these receptors is a human donor with ulcerative colitis or Crohn's disease, or a healthy co-twin of an affected twin (not recorded which).

The chain carries TRBV14 and TRBJ2-3; checking the TCRdb D call of TRBD2 is not possible without DNA. The CDR3 runs to 16 residues. Germline lookup yields CDR1 SGHDN and CDR2 FVKESK. The chain's CDR3 is CASSQDGGIVADTQYF. The full variable domain, in which reference TRBV14 and TRBJ2-3 provide the parts outside the CDR3, is EAGVTQFPSHSVIEKGQTVTLRCDPISGHDNLYWYRRVMGKEIKFLLHFVKESKQDESGMPNNRFLAERTGGTYSTLKVQPAELEDSGVYFCASSQDGGIVADTQYFGPGTRLTVL.

V is TRBV9 and J is TRBJ1-4. Germline CDR1 SGDLS, CDR2 YYNGEE. This CDR3 comprises 14 residues. The CDR3 loop is CASSVEGRGEKLFF. Full variable domain (outside the CDR3, taken from reference TRBV9 and TRBJ1-4): DSGVTQTPKHLITATGQRVTLRCSPRSGDLSVYWYQQSLDQGLQFLIQYYNGEERAKGNILERFSAQQFPDLHSELNLSSLELGDSALYFCASSVEGRGEKLFFGSGTQLSVL.

The chain links TRBV12-3 or TRBV12-4 to TRBJ2-2; TCRdb's D call of TRBD1 is untestable without DNA. The CDR3 covers 15 residues. The CDR3 sequence: CASSLVREITGKLFF.

The chain employs TRBV28 and TRBJ2-7. Germline CDR1 is MDHEN and CDR2 is SYDVKM. CDR3 size: 18 residues. CDR3 loop: CASSVRKLMKPDSYEQYF. Full variable domain (remainder filled in from reference TRBV28 and TRBJ2-7): DVKVTQSSRYLVKRTGEKVFLECVQDMDHENMFWYRQDPGLGLRLIYFSYDVKMKEKGDIPEGYSVSREKKERFSLILESASTNQTSMYLCASSVRKLMKPDSYEQYFGPGTRLTVT.

CDR3 in amino acids: CATSESGAGADVLTF. V is TRBV24-1 and J is TRBJ2-6; TCRdb indicates TRBD1, and absent DNA this call remains unverified. This CDR3 region has 15 residues. Germline CDR1 and CDR2: KGHDR and SFDVKD.

The chain joins TRBV24-1 to TRBJ2-5; TCRdb's D gene call, TRBD1, goes unchecked for lack of DNA. This CDR3 contains 15 residues. Per germline, CDR1 KGHDR and CDR2 SFDVKD. This CDR3 reads CATSDLTDSQETQYF.

V is TRBV12-3 or TRBV12-4 and J is TRBJ2-2; TCRdb proposes TRBD1, but this gene call is untestable without DNA. The CDR3 totals 15 residues. The CDR3 spells CASRQGATNTGELFF.

CDR3 amino acids: CSAYEGLAKNIQYF. The chain recombines TRBV20-1 with TRBJ2-4. This CDR3 is built from 14 residues. The V gene's germline CDR1 is DFQATT and CDR2 SNEGSKA (reference sequence).

The chain employs TRBV7-2 and TRBJ2-1; the TCRdb D gene call, TRBD1, has no DNA to confirm it. The V gene's germline CDR1 is SGHTA and CDR2 FQGNSA. There are 16 residues in the CDR3. CDR3: CASSRPGTGVHNEQFF.

The chain couples TRBV12-3 or TRBV12-4 to TRBJ1-2; checking the TCRdb D call of TRBD1 is not possible without DNA. The CDR3 length is 14 residues. This CDR3 is CASSQTGTPYGYTF.

The rearrangement uses TRBV6-1 and TRBJ2-2. Germline-derived CDR1 and CDR2 are MNHNS and SASEGT. The CDR3 is made up of 12 amino acids. The CDR3 protein is CASRMYTGELFF.